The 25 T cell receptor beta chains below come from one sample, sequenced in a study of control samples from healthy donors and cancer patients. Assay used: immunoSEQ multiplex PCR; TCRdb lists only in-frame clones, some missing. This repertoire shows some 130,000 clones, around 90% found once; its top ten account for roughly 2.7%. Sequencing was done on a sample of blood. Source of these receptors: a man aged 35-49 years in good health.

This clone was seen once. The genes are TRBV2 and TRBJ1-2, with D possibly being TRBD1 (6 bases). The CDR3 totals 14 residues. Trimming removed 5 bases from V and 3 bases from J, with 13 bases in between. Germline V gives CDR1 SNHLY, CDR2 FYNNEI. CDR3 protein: CASSRGKSDYGYTF. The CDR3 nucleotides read TGTGCCAGCAGTAGGGGGAAGTCGGACTATGGCTACACCTTC. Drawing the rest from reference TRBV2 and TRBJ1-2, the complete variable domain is EPEVTQTPSHQVTQMGQEVILRCVPISNHLYFYWYRQILGQKVEFLVSFYNNEISEKSEIFDDQFSVERPDGSNFTLKIRSTKLEDSAMYFCASSRGKSDYGYTFGSGTRLTVV.

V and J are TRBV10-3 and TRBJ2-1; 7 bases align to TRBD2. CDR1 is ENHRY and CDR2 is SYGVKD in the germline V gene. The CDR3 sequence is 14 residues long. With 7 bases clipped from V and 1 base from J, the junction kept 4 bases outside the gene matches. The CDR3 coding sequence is TGTGCCATCACACCGGGGGGATCCTACAATGAGCAGTTCTTC. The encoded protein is CAITPGGSYNEQFF.

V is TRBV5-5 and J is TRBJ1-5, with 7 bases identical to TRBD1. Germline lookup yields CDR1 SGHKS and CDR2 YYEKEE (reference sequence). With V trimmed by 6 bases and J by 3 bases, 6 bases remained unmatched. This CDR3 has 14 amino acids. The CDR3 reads CASTRDSLNQPQHF. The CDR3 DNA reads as TGTGCCAGCACCCGGGACAGCCTCAATCAGCCCCAGCATTTT.

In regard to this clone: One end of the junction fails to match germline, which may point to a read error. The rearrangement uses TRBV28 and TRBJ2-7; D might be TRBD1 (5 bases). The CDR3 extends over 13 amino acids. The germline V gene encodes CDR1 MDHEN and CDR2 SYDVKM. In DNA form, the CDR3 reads TGTGCCAGCCGGGTTAATCGGCAGGGCCGCCTCCATTTC. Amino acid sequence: CASRVNRQGRLHF.

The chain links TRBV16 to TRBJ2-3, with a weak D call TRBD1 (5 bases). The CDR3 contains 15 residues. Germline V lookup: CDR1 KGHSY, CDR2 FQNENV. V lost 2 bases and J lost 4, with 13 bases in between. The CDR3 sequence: CASSQVGANADTQYF. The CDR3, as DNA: TGTGCCAGCAGCCAAGTTGGGGCAAACGCAGATACGCAGTATTTT.

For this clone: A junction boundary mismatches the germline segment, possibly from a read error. The CDR3 coding sequence is TGTGCCAGCAGTCAAGACAGAGATACGCAGTATTTT. This gives the protein CASSQDRDTQYF. The V gene is TRBV3-1 (or the pseudogene TRBV3-2), the J gene TRBJ2-3; a weak D match, TRBD1 (5 bases). In germline, CDR1 is LGHDT, CDR2 YNNKEL (reference sequence). This CDR3 is 12 amino acids long.

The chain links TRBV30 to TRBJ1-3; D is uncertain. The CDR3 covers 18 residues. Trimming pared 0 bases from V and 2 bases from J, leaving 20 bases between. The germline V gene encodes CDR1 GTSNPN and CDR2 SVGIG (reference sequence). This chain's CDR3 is CAWSVGRWIGETGNTIYF. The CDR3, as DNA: TGTGCCTGGAGTGTTGGACGCTGGATTGGGGAGACTGGAAACACCATATATTTT.

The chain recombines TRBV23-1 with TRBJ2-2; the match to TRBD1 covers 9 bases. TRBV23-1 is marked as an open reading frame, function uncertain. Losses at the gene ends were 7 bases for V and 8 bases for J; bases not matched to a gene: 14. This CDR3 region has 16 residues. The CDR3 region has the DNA TGCGCCAGCACCCAAATCAGCTACAGGGGGCCTGGGGAGCTGTTTTTT. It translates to CASTQISYRGPGELFF.

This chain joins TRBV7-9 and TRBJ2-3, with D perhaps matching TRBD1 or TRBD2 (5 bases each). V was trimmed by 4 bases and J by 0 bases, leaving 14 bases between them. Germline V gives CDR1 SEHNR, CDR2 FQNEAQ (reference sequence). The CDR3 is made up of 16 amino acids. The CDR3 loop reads CASSSRDASSTDTQYF. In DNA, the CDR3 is TGTGCCAGCAGCTCCCGGGACGCCTCTAGCACAGATACGCAGTATTTT.

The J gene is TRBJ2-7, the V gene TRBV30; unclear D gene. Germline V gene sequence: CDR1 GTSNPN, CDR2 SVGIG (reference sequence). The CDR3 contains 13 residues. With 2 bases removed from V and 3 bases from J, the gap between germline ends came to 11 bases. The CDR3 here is CAWSKSLGYEQYF. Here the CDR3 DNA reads TGTGCCTGGAGTAAAAGTCTAGGCTACGAGCAGTACTTC.

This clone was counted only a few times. As DNA, the CDR3 is TGCGCCAGCAGGCCATCTAGGGCCGTCTACGAGCAGTACTTC. Translation: CASRPSRAVYEQYF. This chain links TRBV5-1 with TRBJ2-7, with unresolved D. CDR3 size: 14 residues. Deletions cut 5 bases from V and 3 bases from J, with 15 bases between. Germline CDR1 is SGHRS and CDR2 is YFSETQ.

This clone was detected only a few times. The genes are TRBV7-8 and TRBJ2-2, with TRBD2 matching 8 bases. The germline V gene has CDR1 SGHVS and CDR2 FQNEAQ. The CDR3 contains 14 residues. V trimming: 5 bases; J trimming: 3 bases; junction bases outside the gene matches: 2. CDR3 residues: CASSKLADTGELFF. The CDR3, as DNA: TGTGCCAGCAGCAAACTAGCGGACACCGGGGAGCTGTTTTTT.

CDR3 amino acids: CASSYGGGRSPLHF. The CDR3 bases are TGTGCCAGCAGTTACGGGGGAGGGAGATCACCCCTCCACTTT. The V gene is TRBV27, the J gene TRBJ1-6; D may be TRBD1 (5 bases). CDR1 is MNHEY, CDR2 SMNVEV, per germline (reference sequence). The CDR3 loop spans 14 amino acids. V lost 4 bases to trimming and J lost 10 bases, with 14 bases between them.

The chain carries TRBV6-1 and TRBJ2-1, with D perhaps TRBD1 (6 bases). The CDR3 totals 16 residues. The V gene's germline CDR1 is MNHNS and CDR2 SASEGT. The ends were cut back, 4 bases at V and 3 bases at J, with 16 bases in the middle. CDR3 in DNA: TGTGCCAGCAGTGCCAGGGGAATTTCTGGCTACAATGAGCAGTTCTTC. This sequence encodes CASSARGISGYNEQFF.

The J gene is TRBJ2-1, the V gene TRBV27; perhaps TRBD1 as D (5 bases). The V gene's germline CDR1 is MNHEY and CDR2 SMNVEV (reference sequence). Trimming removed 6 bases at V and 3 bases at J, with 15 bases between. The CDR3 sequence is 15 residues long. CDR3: CASSHTPTDYNEQFF. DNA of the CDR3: TGTGCCAGCAGCCACACCCCGACAGACTACAATGAGCAGTTCTTC.

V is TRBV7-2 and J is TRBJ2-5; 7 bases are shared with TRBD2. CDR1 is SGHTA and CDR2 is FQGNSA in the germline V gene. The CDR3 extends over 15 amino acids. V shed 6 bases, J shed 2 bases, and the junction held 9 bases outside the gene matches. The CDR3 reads CASSSSGHPQETQYF. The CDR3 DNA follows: TGTGCCAGCAGTTCTAGCGGACACCCTCAAGAGACCCAGTACTTC.

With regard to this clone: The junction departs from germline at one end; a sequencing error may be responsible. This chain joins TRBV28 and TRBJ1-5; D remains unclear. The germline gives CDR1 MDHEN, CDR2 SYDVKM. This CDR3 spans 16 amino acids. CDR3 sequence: CASSFIGRRSSQPQHF. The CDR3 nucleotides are TGTGCCAGCAGTTTTATAGGGCGGCGCAGCAGTCAGCCCCAGCATTTT.

The CDR3 DNA is TGTGCCAGCAGCTTAGGGACCGCCGAAAAACTGTTTTTT. Translated: CASSLGTAEKLFF. The chain combines TRBV11-2 with TRBJ1-4; D is uncertain. V lost 1 base, J lost 8 bases, and 8 bases lay in between. The CDR3 contains 13 residues. Per germline, CDR1 SGHAT and CDR2 FQNNGV.

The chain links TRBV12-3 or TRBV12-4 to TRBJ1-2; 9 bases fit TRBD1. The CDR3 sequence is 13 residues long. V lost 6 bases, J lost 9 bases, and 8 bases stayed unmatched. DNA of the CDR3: TGTGCCAGCAGACTGGGACAGGGAGCAAGCTACACCTTC. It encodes CASRLGQGASYTF.

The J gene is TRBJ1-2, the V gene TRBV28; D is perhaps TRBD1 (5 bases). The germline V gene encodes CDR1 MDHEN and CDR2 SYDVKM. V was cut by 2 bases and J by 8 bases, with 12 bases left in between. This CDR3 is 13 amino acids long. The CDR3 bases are TGTGCCAGCAGTTTACGCAGGGCTCGCGGCTACACCTTC. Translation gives CASSLRRARGYTF.

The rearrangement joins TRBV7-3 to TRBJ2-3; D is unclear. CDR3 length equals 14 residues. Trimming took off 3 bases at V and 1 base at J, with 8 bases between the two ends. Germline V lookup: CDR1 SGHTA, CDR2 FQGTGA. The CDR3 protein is CASSLFTRTDTQYF. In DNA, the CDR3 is TGTGCCAGCAGCTTGTTCACTCGCACAGATACGCAGTATTTT. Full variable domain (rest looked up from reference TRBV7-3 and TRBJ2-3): GAGVSQTPSNKVTEKGKYVELRCDPISGHTALYWYRQSLGQGPEFLIYFQGTGAADDSGLPNDRFFAVRPEGSVSTLKIQRTERGDSAVYLCASSLFTRTDTQYFGPGTRLTVL.

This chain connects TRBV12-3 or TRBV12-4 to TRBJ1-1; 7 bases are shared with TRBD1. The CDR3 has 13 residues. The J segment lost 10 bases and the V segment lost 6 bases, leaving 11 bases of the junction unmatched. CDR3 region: CASSIAGGGIAFF. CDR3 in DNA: TGTGCCAGCAGCATTGCAGGGGGGGGTATAGCTTTCTTT.

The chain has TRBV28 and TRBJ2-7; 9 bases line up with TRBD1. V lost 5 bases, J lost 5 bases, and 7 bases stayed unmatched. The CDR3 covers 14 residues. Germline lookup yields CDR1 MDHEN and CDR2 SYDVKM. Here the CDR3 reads CASSRDRELDEQYF. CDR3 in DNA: TGTGCCAGCAGTAGGGACAGGGAATTGGACGAGCAGTACTTC.

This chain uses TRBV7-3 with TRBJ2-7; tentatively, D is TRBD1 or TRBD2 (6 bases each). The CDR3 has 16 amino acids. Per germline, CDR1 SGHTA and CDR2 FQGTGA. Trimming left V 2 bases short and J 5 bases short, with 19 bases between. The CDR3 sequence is CASSLYGGPITNEQYF. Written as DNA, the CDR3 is TGTGCCAGCAGCTTATACGGGGGCCCTATTACTAACGAGCAGTACTTC.

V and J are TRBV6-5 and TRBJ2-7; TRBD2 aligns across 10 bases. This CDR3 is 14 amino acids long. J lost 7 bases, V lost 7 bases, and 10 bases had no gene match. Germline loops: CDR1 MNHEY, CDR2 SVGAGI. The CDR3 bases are TGTGCCAGCAATTCGCCTAGCGGGGGTCTAGAGCAGTACTTC. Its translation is CASNSPSGGLEQYF.